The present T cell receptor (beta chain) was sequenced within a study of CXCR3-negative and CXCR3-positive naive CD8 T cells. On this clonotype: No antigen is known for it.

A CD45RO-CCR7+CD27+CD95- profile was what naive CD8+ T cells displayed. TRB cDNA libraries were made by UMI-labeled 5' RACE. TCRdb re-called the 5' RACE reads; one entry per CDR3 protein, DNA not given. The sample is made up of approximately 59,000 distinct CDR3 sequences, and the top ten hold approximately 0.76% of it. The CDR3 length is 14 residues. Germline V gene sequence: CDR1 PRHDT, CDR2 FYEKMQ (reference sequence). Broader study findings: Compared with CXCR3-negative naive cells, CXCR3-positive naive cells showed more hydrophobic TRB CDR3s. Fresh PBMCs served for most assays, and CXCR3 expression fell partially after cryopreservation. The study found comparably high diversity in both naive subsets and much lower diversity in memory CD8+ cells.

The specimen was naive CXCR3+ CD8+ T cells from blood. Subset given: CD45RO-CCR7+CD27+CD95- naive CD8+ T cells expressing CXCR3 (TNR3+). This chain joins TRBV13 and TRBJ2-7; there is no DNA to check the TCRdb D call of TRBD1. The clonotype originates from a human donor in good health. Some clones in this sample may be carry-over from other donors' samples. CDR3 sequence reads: CASTLAGGAYEQYF.